The next 21 T cell receptor beta chains were all read from a single sample in a study of tumor-infiltrating lymphocytes in primary liver carcinoma. Using a constant-region primer together with ProtoScript II reverse transcriptase, TCR beta cDNA was made from roughly 540 ng of total RNA. Investigators got TCR beta libraries out of three nested multiplex PCR rounds, done with slightly modified ARM-PCR. The first two PCR rounds used TRBV1-TRBV30 primers with a Cbeta primer, around 10 cycles each. One entry per CDR3 protein results from TCRdb running MiXCR on the multiplex PCR reads. The sample includes approximately 210,000 distinct CDR3 sequences, 65% of them seen just once. Researchers drew blood RNA from unsorted whole blood and extracted germline DNA as well. The sequencing input was peripheral blood. These receptors all come from an older woman with primary liver carcinoma and hepatitis B virus infection.

In its sample, this clonotype was seen many times. The chain carries TRBV12-3 or TRBV12-4 and TRBJ2-5, with 8 bases lining up with TRBD2. CDR3 size: 17 residues. After removal of 7 bases from V and 7 bases from J, the junction contained 20 bases not matched to a gene. The CDR3 bases are TGTGCCAGCATCAGGTCGGGGACTAGTTGGAAACGAGGGACCCAGTACTTC. It is translated as CASIRSGTSWKRGTQYF.

There are many counts of this clonotype. The chain joins TRBV4-1 to TRBJ2-5, with D uncertain. The V and J ends lost 4 bases and 2 bases respectively, with 11 bases between them. CDR3 size: 14 residues. CDR1 and CDR2 (germline): MGHRA, YSYEKL. The CDR3 loop is CASSPSRGQETQYF. The CDR3 nucleotides read TGCGCCAGCAGCCCATCTAGAGGTCAAGAGACCCAGTACTTC.

The gene calls are TRBV18 and TRBJ2-1; TRBD1 is a possible D gene (6 bases). V lost 3 bases, J lost 7 bases, and 10 bases lay in between. The CDR3 is made up of 13 amino acids. CDR1 is KGHSH and CDR2 is LQKENI in the germline V gene. This CDR3 reads CASSPAGVNEQFF. The CDR3 coding sequence is TGTGCCAGCTCACCGGCAGGGGTGAATGAGCAGTTCTTC.

Comments on this clonotype: The junction differs from germline at one of its ends, possibly a read error. This sequence joins TRBV5-4 and TRBJ1-2, with D maybe TRBD1 (5 bases). This CDR3 is 11 amino acids long. CDR1 and CDR2 from the germline V gene are SGHNT and YYREEE (reference sequence). CDR3 protein: CASSPRDGYTF. The CDR3, as DNA: TGTGCCAGCAGCCCCAGGGATGGTTACACCTTC.

A word on this clonotype: One end of the junction fails to match germline, which may point to a read error. This chain connects TRBV7-2 to TRBJ2-6; D uncertain. CDR1 is SGHTA, CDR2 FQGNSA, per germline. The CDR3 length is 15 residues. In nucleotides, the CDR3 is TGTGCTAGCAGCTTAGTGTCGCCCGGGGCCAACGTCCTGACTTTC. It is translated as CASSLVSPGANVLTF.

This clonotype was seen repeatedly, ten times or more. The chain links TRBV12-3 or TRBV12-4 to TRBJ2-1; D is perhaps TRBD2 (6 bases). The CDR3 loop spans 17 amino acids. V lost 6 bases to trimming and J lost 5 bases, with 23 bases between them. CDR3 amino acids: CASSFTGTEGIHNEQFF. The CDR3, as DNA: TGTGCCAGCAGCTTCACCGGGACTGAAGGGATCCACAATGAGCAGTTCTTC.

As regards this clonotype: This may be a read error: a much more frequent sequence differs by one nucleotide. The chain employs TRBV11-1 and TRBJ2-7; D might be TRBD2 (6 bases). Trimming stripped 6 bases from V and 1 base from J, with 10 bases between. The V gene's germline CDR1 is SGHAT and CDR2 FQDESV (reference sequence). This CDR3 region has 13 residues. The DNA for the CDR3 is TGTGCCAGCAGGGGGAGGCGATCCTACGAGCAGTACTTC. Amino acids: CASRGRRSYEQYF.

Regarding this clonotype: The junction departs from the called germline gene at one end, perhaps through a read error. The chain is built from TRBV11-2 and TRBJ2-5; no clear D. CDR1 is SGHAT, CDR2 FQNNGV, per germline. The CDR3 loop spans 13 amino acids. Here the CDR3 reads CASSLLRHETQNF. CDR3 nucleotides: TGTGCCAGCAGCTTATTACGACACGAGACCCAGAACTTC.

Concerning this clonotype: This may stem from a read error, because a much larger clone lies one nucleotide away. The rearrangement uses TRBV14 and TRBJ1-6; no firm D call. With 6 bases removed from V and 10 bases from J, the gap between germline ends came to 22 bases. CDR3 size: 16 residues. Germline V gene data show CDR1 as SGHDN and CDR2 as FVKESK. The chain's CDR3 is CASRAGGTSVRSPLHF. The CDR3 DNA follows: TGTGCCAGCAGGGCAGGAGGCACCTCCGTCCGGTCACCCCTCCACTTT.

The chain uses TRBV11-1 and TRBJ2-1; D is possibly TRBD1 or TRBD2 (5 bases each). V dropped 6 bases and J dropped 1 base, with 16 bases sitting between them. Germline-derived CDR1 and CDR2 are SGHAT and FQDESV (reference sequence). The length of the CDR3 is 16 residues. CDR3 nucleotide sequence: TGTGCCAGCAGATACCAGGGACCCCCTTCCTACAATGAGCAGTTCTTC. Residues: CASRYQGPPSYNEQFF.

This chain connects TRBV6-4 to TRBJ2-7, with D perhaps given as TRBD1 or TRBD2 (5 bases each). The V end was cut by 3 bases, the J end by 0 bases, with 12 bases between. Germline V gene data show CDR1 as MRHNA and CDR2 as SNTAGT. The CDR3 covers 15 residues. For the CDR3, the DNA is TGTGCCAGCAGTGAAGAAGGGGACCCCTCCTACGAGCAGTACTTC. It yields the protein CASSEEGDPSYEQYF.

The chain couples TRBV7-6 to TRBJ2-1, with D possibly being TRBD2 (6 bases). The CDR3 loop spans 14 amino acids. V was shortened by 4 bases and J by 1 base, with 8 bases between the two germline ends. Germline CDR1 SGHVS, CDR2 FNYEAQ. CDR3 amino acids: CASSSTSSYNEQFF. The CDR3, as DNA: TGTGCCAGCAGCTCGACTAGTTCCTACAATGAGCAGTTCTTC.

This clonotype was observed a handful of times. The rearrangement joins TRBV7-9 to TRBJ1-6; TRBD1 agrees at 9 bases. After removal of 4 bases from V and 9 bases from J, the junction contained 4 bases not matched to a gene. Germline V gives CDR1 SEHNR, CDR2 FQNEAQ (reference sequence). The CDR3 is 14 amino acids. The CDR3: CASSYGTGSSPLHF. CDR3 coding DNA: TGTGCCAGCAGCTACGGGACAGGGAGTTCACCCCTCCACTTT.

A word on this clonotype: The junction departs from germline at one end; a sequencing error may be responsible. The genes are TRBV5-1 and TRBJ2-1; weak D call: TRBD2 (5 bases). This CDR3 comprises 17 residues. The germline gives CDR1 SGHRS, CDR2 YFSETQ. The CDR3, as DNA: TGCGCCAGCAGCTCGGCAGGCGGACTTTCCATCTACAATGAACAGTTCTTC. Amino acid sequence: CASSSAGGLSIYNEQFF.

As to this clonotype: A much larger clone sits a single nucleotide away, making a read error possible. The V and J genes are TRBV11-3 and TRBJ2-1; D not certain. CDR1 is SGHNT, CDR2 YENEEA, per germline. The CDR3 contains 12 residues. The CDR3 DNA sequence: TGTGCCAGCAGCTTAAATGCCAATGAGAAGTTCTTC. Protein: CASSLNANEKFF.

This clonotype was counted many times. The chain links TRBV7-9 to TRBJ2-7, with 8 bases aligning to TRBD1. V shed 4 bases, J shed 4 bases, and the junction held 9 bases outside the gene matches. CDR1 and CDR2 (germline): SEHNR, FQNEAQ (reference sequence). CDR3 length: 15 residues. The CDR3 here is CASSSGTGYGYEQYF. CDR3 nucleotide sequence: TGTGCCAGCAGCTCCGGGACAGGTTATGGTTACGAGCAGTACTTC.

Notes on this clonotype: This may be a read error: a much more frequent sequence differs by one nucleotide. V usage is TRBV5-5 and J usage is TRBJ1-5; D possibly corresponds to TRBD1 (5 bases). CDR1 and CDR2 (germline): SGHKS, YYEKEE (reference sequence). The CDR3 loop spans 15 amino acids. The CDR3 sequence is CTSSEQIGVGQPQHF. The CDR3 bases are TGTACCAGCAGCGAACAGATAGGGGTAGGGCAGCCCCAGCATTTT.

This clonotype was found a few times. The chain employs TRBV5-1 and TRBJ2-7; maybe TRBD1 (5 bases). V lost 0 bases to trimming and J lost 0 bases, with 10 bases between them. CDR1 and CDR2 (germline): SGHRS, YFSETQ. The CDR3 is 15 residues long. CDR3 bases: TGCGCCAGCAGCTTGGGGCAGGGTCCCTCCTACGAGCAGTACTTC. Its translation: CASSLGQGPSYEQYF.

This clonotype was counted at least ten times. The chain links TRBV6-1 to TRBJ2-1; no reliable D call. CDR3 length equals 12 residues. Germline V gene lookup returns CDR1 MNHNS and CDR2 SASEGT. Trimming took off 5 bases at V and 7 bases at J, with 9 bases between the two ends. CDR3 nucleotides: TGTGCCAGCAGTCGTGGTAGAAATGAGCAGTTCTTC. This sequence encodes CASSRGRNEQFF.

The table lists this clonotype with many counts. The chain has TRBV4-2 and TRBJ1-2; the match to TRBD1 covers 8 bases. The CDR3 consists of 14 residues. V shed 4 bases, J shed 3 bases, and the junction held 4 bases outside the gene matches. The germline gives CDR1 LGHNA, CDR2 YNFKEQ. The CDR3, as DNA: TGTGCCAGCAGCCCGTCGACAGGGGACTATGGCTACACCTTC. Translation: CASSPSTGDYGYTF.

As regards this clonotype: A much larger clonotype is one base distant, so this may be a read error. The rearrangement joins TRBV11-3 to TRBJ1-4; the D gene is possibly TRBD1 (5 bases). Trimming stripped 5 bases from V and 4 bases from J, with 17 bases between. Germline values: CDR1 SGHNT, CDR2 YENEEA. This CDR3 has 16 residues. The CDR3 nucleotides read TGTGCCAGCAGCCGAACAGGACGGGGCCTTAATGAAAAACTGTTTTTT. Encoded protein: CASSRTGRGLNEKLFF.